What follows is one T cell receptor beta chain and its context. The sample is drawn from a study of blood T cell repertoires in COVID-19. About the research overall: Sources were T cells, B-cell-depleted T cells, or PBMCs; the material itself was cDNA or gDNA.

Trimming removed 1 base at V and 5 bases at J, with 11 bases between. Germline CDR1 is MGHRA and CDR2 is YSYEKL. This CDR3 region has 14 residues. As handled by the study authors: Reference gene primer amplification gave estimated nucleated cell counts. TCRdb's copy holds only in-frame clones and misses some; the assay was immunoSEQ multiplex PCR. From that table come the V and J calls and clone size; the DNA was used to work out D and trimming. The sample holds tens of thousands of clones; 86% are singletons and the top ten take 1.3%. The gene calls are TRBV4-1 and TRBJ1-2; D not resolved. Material for sequencing was peripheral blood. The receptor was derived from a man between 60 and 70 years old with acute or convalescent COVID-19. The CDR3 region is CASSQVARVYGYTF. CDR3 DNA sequence: TGCGCCAGCAGCCAAGTAGCGAGGGTTTATGGCTACACCTTC.